These 23 T cell receptor beta chains came from one sample sequenced in a study of technical replicates of blood from a handful of donors. Clones were sequenced by immunoSEQ multiplex PCR, and TCRdb holds only the in-frame ones, with some missing. The sample includes approximately 60,000 clones, 70% to 90% of them seen just once. Sequencing was performed on PBMCs. The receptor source for this set is a human donor in good health. Some clones in this sample may be carry-over from other donors' samples.

Here the CDR3 DNA reads TGCAGCGTTGCGGGGGGACAGGGGTTCAATAATGAAAAACTGTTTTTT. Translated: CSVAGGQGFNNEKLFF. This chain joins TRBV29-1 and TRBJ1-4, with 10 bases fitting TRBD1. Germline V gene lookup returns CDR1 SQVTM and CDR2 ANQGSEA. J gave up 4 bases and V 4 bases, and 9 bases lay outside the gene matches. The CDR3 has 16 amino acids.

The chain uses TRBV7-9 and TRBJ1-5, with D uncertain. This CDR3 contains 12 residues. V gave up 1 base and J gave up 6 bases, with 4 bases separating them. The germline V gene has CDR1 SEHNR and CDR2 FQNEAQ (reference sequence). As DNA, the CDR3 is TGTGCCAGCAGCTTAGGGGCTCAGCCCCAGCATTTT. Protein sequence: CASSLGAQPQHF.

This rearrangement joins TRBV4-3 to TRBJ2-3, with TRBD2 as a possible D gene (5 bases). The CDR3 has 14 amino acids. Trimming removed 4 bases at V and 2 bases at J, with 10 bases between. The V gene's germline CDR1 is LGHNA and CDR2 YSLEER. The CDR3 region is CASSPGRFTDTQYF. The CDR3 nucleotides are TGCGCCAGCAGCCCTGGGAGATTCACAGATACGCAGTATTTT.

In DNA, the CDR3 is TGTGCCAGCTCAGCTCGGGGGAACGAGCAGTACTTC. Translation gives CASSARGNEQYF. This rearrangement joins TRBV18 to TRBJ2-7, with D maybe TRBD2 (6 bases). The CDR3 contains 12 residues. V dropped 5 bases and J dropped 5 bases, with 10 bases sitting between them. In germline, CDR1 is KGHSH, CDR2 LQKENI.

The chain has TRBV6-4 and TRBJ1-5; no clear D gene. Trimming cost V 7 bases and J 0 bases, with 19 bases left between them. CDR1 MRHNA and CDR2 SNTAGT come from the germline V gene. CDR3 size: 17 residues. CDR3 region: CASILVNPNNSNQPQHF. The CDR3 DNA sequence: TGTGCCAGCATCCTAGTGAACCCGAATAATAGCAATCAGCCCCAGCATTTT.

V and J are TRBV7-9 and TRBJ1-1; 7 bases fit TRBD1. Germline-derived CDR1 and CDR2 are SEHNR and FQNEAQ (reference sequence). The CDR3 is 15 residues long. V shed 1 base, J shed 5 bases, and the junction held 7 bases outside the gene matches. Written as DNA, the CDR3 is TGTGCCAGCAGCTTAGTTGAGGCAGGGGGTACTGAAGCTTTCTTT. It encodes CASSLVEAGGTEAFF.

The V and J genes are TRBV5-6 and TRBJ1-3; D gene ambiguous. The CDR3 is made up of 11 amino acids. V dropped 4 bases and J dropped 3 bases, with 2 bases sitting between them. CDR1 SGHDT and CDR2 YYEEEE come from the germline V gene. The CDR3 loop is CASSHGNTIYF. In DNA form, the CDR3 reads TGTGCCAGCAGCCATGGAAACACCATATATTTT.

The chain uses TRBV13 and TRBJ2-1; a weak D match, TRBD2 (6 bases). The V and J ends lost 6 bases and 8 bases respectively, with 17 bases between them. The CDR3 extends over 14 amino acids. The germline V gene has CDR1 PRHDT and CDR2 FYEKMQ (reference sequence). The CDR3 is CASRRDGSRDEQFF. CDR3 coding DNA: TGTGCCAGCAGGCGGGACGGCTCTAGGGATGAGCAGTTCTTC. Together with reference TRBV13 and TRBJ2-1, the CDR3 gives the full variable domain: AAGVIQSPRHLIKEKRETATLKCYPIPRHDTVYWYQQGPGQDPQFLISFYEKMQSDKGSIPDRFSAQQFSDYHSELNMSSLELGDSALYFCASRRDGSRDEQFFGPGTRLTVL.

V is TRBV5-6 and J is TRBJ2-7; D is unresolved. From germline, CDR1 is SGHDT and CDR2 YYEEEE. This CDR3 has 13 amino acids. The V gene lost 6 bases and the J gene lost 3 bases, with 13 bases spanning the gap. The DNA for the CDR3 is TGTGCCAGCACCCCTACTTCGGGCTACGAGCAGTACTTC. Amino acids: CASTPTSGYEQYF.

This rearrangement joins TRBV6-5 to TRBJ1-1; TRBD1 matches at 7 bases. CDR3 length equals 15 residues. Germline loops: CDR1 MNHEY, CDR2 SVGAGI. J gave up 2 bases and V 6 bases, and 9 bases lay outside the gene matches. The CDR3 is CASRIFGTANTEAFF. The CDR3 region has the DNA TGTGCCAGCAGAATTTTTGGGACAGCTAACACTGAAGCTTTCTTT.

The chain employs TRBV29-1 and TRBJ1-1; D might be TRBD1 (6 bases). Trimming left V 3 bases short and J 5 bases short, with 13 bases between. CDR1 and CDR2 (germline): SQVTM, ANQGSEA. The CDR3 is made up of 13 amino acids. The DNA of the CDR3 is TGCAGCGTTGATGGGGGCTATGGGACTGAAGCTTTCTTT. Translation gives CSVDGGYGTEAFF.

The V gene is TRBV2, the J gene TRBJ2-7; 7 bases agree with TRBD2. The trim removed 3 bases at V and 12 bases at J, leaving 8 bases unmatched. CDR3 length: 12 residues. In germline, CDR1 is SNHLY, CDR2 FYNNEI. CDR3 coding DNA: TGTGCCAGCAGTGAGGATCGTAGCGGGCCGTACTTC. Amino acids: CASSEDRSGPYF. Supplemented by reference TRBV2 and TRBJ2-7, the full variable domain reads EPEVTQTPSHQVTQMGQEVILRCVPISNHLYFYWYRQILGQKVEFLVSFYNNEISEKSEIFDDQFSVERPDGSNFTLKIRSTKLEDSAMYFCASSEDRSGPYFGPGTRLTVT.

The chain has TRBV6-5 and TRBJ2-1; D unclear. The CDR3 is 13 residues long. V was clipped by 2 bases and J by 8 bases, with 10 bases between them. CDR1 and CDR2 from the germline V gene are MNHEY and SVGAGI. The CDR3, as DNA: TGTGCCAGCAGTTACGACACCGATTATGAGCAGTTCTTC. Residues: CASSYDTDYEQFF.

The chain has TRBV18 and TRBJ2-3, with D possibly being TRBD1 (5 bases). Looked up from germline, CDR1 is KGHSH and CDR2 is LQKENI. The CDR3 is 16 residues long. V was pared by 2 bases and J by 2 bases, with 14 bases between. This chain's CDR3 is CASSPMQGSFTDTQYF. DNA of the CDR3: TGTGCCAGCTCACCAATGCAGGGTAGTTTCACAGATACGCAGTATTTT.

V and J are TRBV10-3 and TRBJ2-2; TRBD2 agrees at 13 bases. CDR3 size: 16 residues. With V trimmed by 5 bases and J by 7 bases, 7 bases remained unmatched. Germline V gene lookup returns CDR1 ENHRY and CDR2 SYGVKD. The CDR3 region has the DNA TGTGCCATCAGTTCCGGGACTAGCGGGACGAGCGGGGAGCTGTTTTTT. This sequence encodes CAISSGTSGTSGELFF.

V is TRBV4-3 and J is TRBJ1-1; the match to TRBD1 covers 8 bases. This CDR3 comprises 18 residues. The J segment lost 2 bases and the V segment lost 0 bases, leaving 11 bases of the junction unmatched. Germline CDR1 and CDR2: LGHNA and YSLEER. In DNA form, the CDR3 reads TGCGCCAGCAGCCAAGATTACCAGGGGGCTAGAAGAAACACTGAAGCTTTCTTT. This sequence encodes CASSQDYQGARRNTEAFF.

The J gene is TRBJ1-4, the V gene TRBV30; tentatively, D is TRBD1 (5 bases). The germline V and J ends were trimmed by 0 bases and 8 bases, with 7 bases remaining between them. CDR3 length: 12 amino acids. Germline CDR1 is GTSNPN and CDR2 is SVGIG (reference sequence). Here the CDR3 DNA reads TGTGCCTGGAGTGTACGGGGGGAAAAACTGTTTTTT. This sequence encodes CAWSVRGEKLFF.

This chain joins TRBV10-3 and TRBJ2-7; possibly TRBD2 for D (6 bases). Germline assignment: CDR1 ENHRY and CDR2 SYGVKD. The CDR3 is made up of 16 amino acids. Between the trimmed V and J ends, which lost 1 base and 5 bases, there was a span of 18 bases. The CDR3 spells CAISELAGKVKDEQYF. The CDR3 DNA reads TGTGCCATCAGTGAGTTGGCGGGGAAGGTAAAGGACGAGCAGTACTTC.

The gene calls are TRBV7-2 and TRBJ2-2; D may be TRBD1 (6 bases). This CDR3 has 14 residues. Germline values: CDR1 SGHTA, CDR2 FQGNSA. V shed 3 bases and J shed 3 bases, with 8 bases lying between them. CDR3 bases: TGTGCCAGCAGCTTGGGGACATACACCGGGGAGCTGTTTTTT. This gives the protein CASSLGTYTGELFF.

The chain couples TRBV5-8 to TRBJ2-3, with D possibly being TRBD1 (6 bases). Trimming took 3 bases from V and 2 from J, leaving 7 bases between them. CDR3 size: 13 residues. Germline assignment: CDR1 SGHTS and CDR2 YDEGEE. For the CDR3, the DNA is TGTGCCAGCAGCTGGGACAACACAGATACGCAGTATTTT. It codes for CASSWDNTDTQYF.

The chain links TRBV29-1 to TRBJ1-2, with a weak D call TRBD1 (5 bases). Germline CDR1 and CDR2: SQVTM and ANQGSEA. This CDR3 comprises 13 residues. V was pared by 3 bases and J by 8 bases, with 16 bases between. CDR3 protein: CSVDREVLGGYTF. For the CDR3, the DNA is TGCAGCGTTGACAGGGAAGTATTGGGAGGCTACACCTTC.

The J gene is TRBJ2-2, the V gene TRBV13, with D perhaps TRBD2 (6 bases). Looked up from germline, CDR1 is PRHDT and CDR2 is FYEKMQ (reference sequence). The CDR3 covers 14 residues. The V and J ends lost 1 base and 4 bases respectively, with 7 bases between them. The CDR3 reads CASSLAGGTGELFF. The DNA of the CDR3 is TGTGCCAGCAGCTTAGCCGGGGGCACCGGGGAGCTGTTTTTT.

The CDR3 here is CASSRGGSGNTIYF. DNA for the CDR3: TGTGCCAGCAGTCGAGGGGGCTCTGGAAACACCATATATTTT. The chain joins TRBV28 to TRBJ1-3; possible D gene TRBD1, 6 bases. Trimming removed 5 bases from V and 0 bases from J, with 8 bases in between. Germline CDR1 and CDR2: MDHEN and SYDVKM. CDR3 length equals 14 residues.